Listed below are T cell receptor beta chains from one sample, sequenced in a study of T cell changes during pregnancy in multiple sclerosis. Only in-frame clones appear in the TCRdb table, and some are missing; sequencing was by immunoSEQ multiplex PCR. The table has some 110,000 clones, 85% to 95% seen once. The input for sequencing was peripheral blood, taken after pregnancy. The receptors stem from a female donor with multiple sclerosis, enrolled in a pregnancy study. Both conserved end residues are part of each CDR3. Each record gives: J gene, D gene, clone size, V gene, CDR3 protein, CDR3 DNA. A D gene is named only where the DNA matches it firmly. Clone sizes are given selectively: once, few, many, or a class where the clone is expanded.

j_call: TRBJ2-3
d_call: TRBD2
clone_size: -
v_call: TRBV28
cdr3_aa: CASSFERDTDTQYF
cdr3_nt: TGTGCCAGCAGTTTCGAGCGGGACACAGATACGCAGTATTTT

j_call: TRBJ2-5
d_call: -
clone_size: -
v_call: TRBV9
cdr3_aa: CASSGRYAGTQETQYF
cdr3_nt: TGTGCCAGCAGCGGGAGATATGCGGGGACCCAAGAGACCCAGTACTTC

j_call: TRBJ1-2
d_call: TRBD1
clone_size: -
v_call: TRBV19
cdr3_aa: CASSSLRTGGGYTF
cdr3_nt: TGTGCCAGTAGTAGTCTCCGGACAGGGGGCGGCTACACCTTC

j_call: TRBJ1-2
d_call: -
clone_size: -
v_call: TRBV9
cdr3_aa: CASSVGDTLNYGYTF
cdr3_nt: TGTGCCAGCAGCGTAGGGGACACCCTAAACTATGGCTACACCTTC

j_call: TRBJ2-2
d_call: -
clone_size: -
v_call: TRBV7-3
cdr3_aa: CASSPRQGGTGELFF
cdr3_nt: TGTGCCAGCAGCCCCCGACAGGGAGGCACCGGGGAGCTGTTTTTT

j_call: TRBJ1-2
d_call: TRBD1
clone_size: -
v_call: TRBV19
cdr3_aa: CASSRTGGRSNGYTF
cdr3_nt: TGTGCCAGTAGTCGGACAGGGGGTCGATCGAATGGCTACACCTTC

j_call: TRBJ2-3
d_call: TRBD2
clone_size: -
v_call: TRBV9
cdr3_aa: CASSPRGGQTDTQYF
cdr3_nt: TGTGCCAGCAGCCCTCGGGGGGGCCAGACAGATACGCAGTATTTT

j_call: TRBJ1-3
d_call: TRBD1
clone_size: -
v_call: TRBV5-1
cdr3_aa: CASSLQGQGVGNTIYF
cdr3_nt: TGCGCCAGCAGCCTCCAAGGACAGGGTGTTGGAAACACCATATATTTT

j_call: TRBJ1-1
d_call: TRBD1
clone_size: few
v_call: TRBV9
cdr3_aa: CASSSGGTNTEAFF
cdr3_nt: TGTGCCAGCAGCTCAGGGGGCACGAACACTGAAGCTTTCTTT

j_call: TRBJ1-1
d_call: -
clone_size: -
v_call: TRBV5-4
cdr3_aa: CAISPKPFTEAFF
cdr3_nt: TGTGCCATTTCCCCCAAGCCCTTCACTGAAGCTTTCTTT

j_call: TRBJ2-1
d_call: TRBD1
clone_size: -
v_call: TRBV27
cdr3_aa: CASSTYRTGGYEQFF
cdr3_nt: TGTGCCAGCAGTACGTATCGGACAGGGGGTTATGAGCAGTTCTTC

j_call: TRBJ1-3
d_call: TRBD1
clone_size: -
v_call: TRBV5-1
cdr3_aa: CASSSGQGTGNTIYF
cdr3_nt: TGCGCCAGCAGCTCCGGACAGGGAACTGGAAACACCATATATTTT

j_call: TRBJ2-1
d_call: TRBD2
clone_size: -
v_call: TRBV5-6
cdr3_aa: CASSFWLAGGLAEQFF
cdr3_nt: TGTGCCAGCAGCTTTTGGCTAGCGGGGGGGTTGGCTGAGCAGTTCTTC

j_call: TRBJ2-5
d_call: -
clone_size: -
v_call: TRBV5-6
cdr3_aa: CASSLVGRSTQETQYF
cdr3_nt: TGTGCCAGCAGCTTGGTGGGGAGATCTACGCAAGAGACCCAGTACTTC

j_call: TRBJ1-1
d_call: -
clone_size: -
v_call: TRBV28
cdr3_aa: CASRTGGGEGNTEAFF
cdr3_nt: TGTGCCAGCAGGACAGGTGGGGGTGAGGGAAACACTGAAGCTTTCTTT

j_call: TRBJ2-7
d_call: TRBD1
clone_size: -
v_call: TRBV5-6
cdr3_aa: CASSLRDRFYEQYF
cdr3_nt: TGTGCCAGCAGCCTTCGGGACAGATTCTACGAGCAGTACTTC

j_call: TRBJ1-5
d_call: TRBD1
clone_size: -
v_call: TRBV30
cdr3_aa: CAWSQQGTSNQPQHF
cdr3_nt: TGTGCCTGGAGTCAACAGGGGACGAGCAATCAGCCCCAGCATTTT

j_call: TRBJ1-5
d_call: -
clone_size: -
v_call: TRBV7-9
cdr3_aa: CASSLGGYHQPQHF
cdr3_nt: TGTGCCAGCAGCTTAGGAGGGTACCATCAGCCCCAGCATTTT

j_call: TRBJ1-1
d_call: -
clone_size: -
v_call: TRBV9
cdr3_aa: CASSPRGAGRNTEAFF
cdr3_nt: TGTGCCAGCAGCCCCCGAGGTGCGGGGAGGAACACTGAAGCTTTCTTT

j_call: TRBJ2-1
d_call: TRBD1
clone_size: -
v_call: TRBV7-2
cdr3_aa: CASSSQGGSYNEQFF
cdr3_nt: TGTGCCAGCAGTTCACAGGGGGGCTCCTACAATGAGCAGTTCTTC

j_call: TRBJ2-7
d_call: TRBD2
clone_size: -
v_call: TRBV7-2
cdr3_aa: CASSSTRGLAGYEQYF
cdr3_nt: TGTGCCAGCAGCAGCACCAGGGGACTAGCAGGCTACGAGCAGTACTTC

j_call: TRBJ1-4
d_call: TRBD1
clone_size: -
v_call: TRBV19
cdr3_aa: CASSMGQGDEKLFF
cdr3_nt: TGTGCCAGTAGTATGGGACAGGGAGATGAAAAACTGTTTTTT

j_call: TRBJ2-2
d_call: -
clone_size: -
v_call: TRBV7-2
cdr3_aa: CASSLWDMNTGELFF
cdr3_nt: TGTGCCAGCAGCTTATGGGACATGAACACCGGGGAGCTGTTTTTT

j_call: TRBJ1-1
d_call: -
clone_size: -
v_call: TRBV14
cdr3_aa: CASSQVLGRGTEAFF
cdr3_nt: TGTGCCAGCAGCCAAGTTTTGGGAAGGGGAACTGAAGCTTTCTTT

j_call: TRBJ2-5
d_call: TRBD2
clone_size: -
v_call: TRBV30
cdr3_aa: CAWGGDPTQETQYF
cdr3_nt: TGTGCCTGGGGGGGGGACCCGACCCAAGAGACCCAGTACTTC

j_call: TRBJ2-3
d_call: -
clone_size: -
v_call: TRBV4-2
cdr3_aa: CASSQERGAPPDTQYF
cdr3_nt: TGTGCCAGCAGCCAAGAACGGGGAGCGCCCCCAGATACGCAGTATTTT

j_call: TRBJ2-3
d_call: -
clone_size: -
v_call: TRBV19
cdr3_aa: CASTKQGLPSTDTQYF
cdr3_nt: TGTGCCAGTACTAAGCAGGGGTTACCTAGCACAGATACGCAGTATTTT

j_call: TRBJ2-3
d_call: -
clone_size: -
v_call: TRBV18
cdr3_aa: CASSPYGGLTDTQYF
cdr3_nt: TGTGCCAGCTCACCGTACGGGGGGCTTACAGATACGCAGTATTTT

j_call: TRBJ2-3
d_call: -
clone_size: -
v_call: TRBV27
cdr3_aa: CASSFGRSSTDTQYF
cdr3_nt: TGTGCCAGCAGTTTTGGGCGTTCTAGCACAGATACGCAGTATTTT

j_call: TRBJ2-1
d_call: -
clone_size: -
v_call: TRBV5-1
cdr3_aa: CASSLEALANEQFF
cdr3_nt: TGCGCCAGCAGCTTGGAAGCCCTTGCCAATGAGCAGTTCTTC

j_call: TRBJ1-4
d_call: -
clone_size: -
v_call: TRBV5-1
cdr3_aa: CASSTQGQGNEKLFF
cdr3_nt: TGCGCCAGCAGCACACAGGGCCAGGGTAATGAAAAACTGTTTTTT

j_call: TRBJ2-5
d_call: TRBD1
clone_size: -
v_call: TRBV6-5
cdr3_aa: CASSSWGTGGDETQYF
cdr3_nt: TGTGCCAGCAGTTCCTGGGGGACAGGGGGCGATGAGACCCAGTACTTC

j_call: TRBJ2-7
d_call: -
clone_size: -
v_call: TRBV27
cdr3_aa: CASSLSAAYSSYEQYF
cdr3_nt: TGTGCCAGCAGTTTATCCGCAGCCTACAGCTCCTACGAGCAGTACTTC

j_call: TRBJ1-1
d_call: TRBD1
clone_size: -
v_call: TRBV5-1
cdr3_aa: CASSTAGGLNTEAFF
cdr3_nt: TGCGCCAGCAGCACCGCAGGGGGATTGAACACTGAAGCTTTCTTT

j_call: TRBJ1-5
d_call: TRBD1
clone_size: -
v_call: TRBV4-2
cdr3_aa: CASSLGQDSNQPQHF
cdr3_nt: TGTGCCAGCAGCCTCGGACAGGATAGCAATCAGCCCCAGCATTTT